Here is one T cell receptor (beta chain) with its context. This entry comes from a study of blood T cell repertoires in COVID-19. Here immunoSEQ multiplex PCR was the method, and the copy in TCRdb shows in-frame clones only, minus some. The sample includes about 81,000 clones, approximately 80% of them seen just once. CDR1 and CDR2 (germline): DFQATT, SNEGSKA (reference sequence). The length of the CDR3 is 14 residues. V lost 3 bases, J lost 2 bases, and 13 bases lay in between. V and J are TRBV20-1 and TRBJ1-2, with D possibly being TRBD1 (6 bases). This TCR came from a human donor in a cohort sampled during active COVID-19. Specimen: peripheral blood. CDR3 DNA sequence: TGCAGTGCTAGTAAGGGACACAAGAACTATGGCTACACCTTC. Translated, it gives CSASKGHKNYGYTF.